Below, 25 T cell receptor beta chains from the same sample are listed, as sequenced in a study of blood T cell repertoires in COVID-19. The method was immunoSEQ multiplex PCR; TCRdb's version includes in-frame clones alone and lacks a portion of them. The profile shows fewer than 200,000 clones, roughly 80% of them singletons. The sequencing sample was made of peripheral blood. The receptors were sampled from an elderly woman with acute or convalescent COVID-19.

The chain has TRBV20-1 and TRBJ2-5, with D maybe TRBD1 (6 bases). Germline V gene sequence: CDR1 DFQATT, CDR2 SNEGSKA (reference sequence). V was pared by 3 bases and J by 5 bases, with 13 bases between. This CDR3 is 13 amino acids long. The CDR3 protein is CSASLDSRETQYF. CDR3 nucleotide sequence: TGCAGTGCTAGTCTGGACAGTCGGGAGACCCAGTACTTC.

The rearrangement joins TRBV15 to TRBJ2-5; 9 positions match TRBD2. Germline V gene lookup returns CDR1 LNHNV and CDR2 YYDKDF (reference sequence). This CDR3 contains 17 residues. J was trimmed by 1 base and V by 2 bases; bases with no gene match: 8. CDR3 residues: CATSRFIAGDIQETQYF. The CDR3 coding sequence is TGTGCCACCAGCAGATTCATAGCGGGAGACATCCAAGAGACCCAGTACTTC.

This rearrangement joins TRBV19 to TRBJ2-7; TRBD1 might be the D (6 bases). Trimming shortened V by 5 bases and J by 3 bases, and 11 bases separated the two germline ends. The germline V gene encodes CDR1 LNHDA and CDR2 SQIVND (reference sequence). CDR3 length: 13 residues. This CDR3 reads CASSVRDNYEQYF. The DNA of the CDR3 is TGTGCCAGTAGTGTCCGGGACAACTACGAGCAGTACTTC.

The sample holds one count of this clone. The gene calls are TRBV2 and TRBJ2-1, with D possibly TRBD2 on 6 matching bases. The germline V and J ends were trimmed by 6 bases and 0 bases, with 9 bases remaining between them. This CDR3 has 14 residues. Germline CDR1 is SNHLY and CDR2 is FYNNEI. This CDR3 reads CASSRESSYNEQFF. CDR3 coding DNA: TGTGCCAGCAGCCGGGAGAGCTCCTACAATGAGCAGTTCTTC.

The rearrangement links TRBV7-3 to TRBJ2-1, with 7 bases aligning to TRBD2. This CDR3 contains 16 residues. After removal of 1 base from V and 7 bases from J, the junction contained 10 bases not matched to a gene. The germline gives CDR1 SGHTA, CDR2 FQGTGA. In nucleotides, the CDR3 is TGTGCCAGCAGCTTAATCCGAGAGGCGGGGGTTAATGAGCAGTTCTTC. Its translation is CASSLIREAGVNEQFF.

The chain couples TRBV15 to TRBJ2-3; tentatively, D is TRBD2 (6 bases). The CDR3 covers 16 residues. Germline-derived CDR1 and CDR2 are LNHNV and YYDKDF (reference sequence). The ends were cut back, 0 bases at V and 0 bases at J, with 10 bases in the middle. In nucleotides, the CDR3 is TGTGCCACCAGCAGAGATCACGCGGGGAGCACAGATACGCAGTATTTT. Translated: CATSRDHAGSTDTQYF.

The chain has TRBV7-9 and TRBJ2-7, with D possibly matching TRBD1 (7 bases). V was clipped by 2 bases and J by 1 base, with 9 bases between them. Germline V CDR1 and CDR2: SEHNR, FQNEAQ (reference sequence). CDR3 length: 14 residues. CDR3 in amino acids: CASSLPGGSYEQYF. CDR3 DNA sequence: TGTGCCAGCAGCTTACCAGGGGGGTCCTACGAGCAGTACTTC.

V and J are TRBV18 and TRBJ2-1; 10 bases match TRBD2. Trimming cost V 2 bases and J 7 bases; bases outside gene matches: 5. The CDR3 has 15 amino acids. CDR1 is KGHSH and CDR2 is LQKENI in the germline V gene. CDR3 sequence reads: CASSPSASGSNEQFF. CDR3 nucleotides: TGTGCCAGCTCACCATCGGCTAGCGGGAGTAATGAGCAGTTCTTC.

DNA for the CDR3: TGCGCCACATCCAGCCAAGAGACCCAGTACTTC. Its protein is CATSSQETQYF. This chain links TRBV10-1 with TRBJ2-5; D is uncertain. The length of the CDR3 is 11 residues. The V end was cut by 10 bases, the J end by 1 base, with 7 bases between. Germline V lookup: CDR1 WNHNN, CDR2 SYGVQD (reference sequence).

This chain uses TRBV29-1 with TRBJ2-1; the D is unclear. Between the trimmed V and J ends, which lost 6 bases and 14 bases, there was a span of 20 bases. The CDR3 sequence is 12 residues long. Germline V lookup: CDR1 SQVTM, CDR2 ANQGSEA. Here the CDR3 reads CSVDDGPNPEFF. The CDR3, as DNA: TGCAGCGTAGACGATGGGCCCAATCCTGAGTTCTTC.

The chain combines TRBV6-5 with TRBJ1-1; the D gene is possibly TRBD1 (6 bases). This CDR3 comprises 12 residues. Between the trimmed V and J ends, which lost 11 bases and 6 bases, there was a span of 16 bases. Germline V lookup: CDR1 MNHEY, CDR2 SVGAGI. Here the CDR3 reads CALGQTDAEAFF. DNA for the CDR3: TGTGCCTTGGGACAAACAGACGCTGAAGCTTTCTTT.

This clone was recorded once. The rearrangement joins TRBV2 to TRBJ2-3; 8 bases agree with TRBD2. The length of the CDR3 is 15 residues. With 3 bases clipped from V and 3 bases from J, the junction kept 5 bases outside the gene matches. Germline-derived CDR1 and CDR2 are SNHLY and FYNNEI. Here the CDR3 reads CASSEAAGVTDTQYF. The CDR3 DNA sequence: TGTGCCAGCAGTGAGGCAGCGGGGGTGACAGATACGCAGTATTTT.

The chain links TRBV5-8 to TRBJ1-5; 9 nucleotides line up with TRBD1. The V segment lost 6 bases and the J segment 6 bases; nucleotides outside the gene matches: 7. The germline V gene encodes CDR1 SGHTS and CDR2 YDEGEE. CDR3 length equals 14 residues. As DNA, the CDR3 is TGTGCCAGCACCTCGGGACAGGGACGTCAGCCCCAGCATTTT. Its protein is CASTSGQGRQPQHF.

The V and J genes are TRBV6-4 and TRBJ2-1, with 15 bases lining up with TRBD2. This CDR3 is 17 amino acids long. J was trimmed by 6 bases and V by 5 bases; bases with no gene match: 8. The germline V gene has CDR1 MRHNA and CDR2 SNTAGT. CDR3 coding DNA: TGTGCCAGCAGTCGACGGACTAGCGGGGGGGCTGGCAATGAGCAGTTCTTC. It encodes CASSRRTSGGAGNEQFF.

The CDR3 sequence is CASSLGGTGRNTIYF. CDR3 nucleotide sequence: TGTGCCAGCAGCTTAGGAGGGACAGGAAGAAACACCATATATTTT. The chain has TRBV13 and TRBJ1-3; 8 nucleotides agree with TRBD1. This CDR3 comprises 15 residues. Germline lookup yields CDR1 PRHDT and CDR2 FYEKMQ (reference sequence). V shed 0 bases, J shed 5 bases, and the junction held 3 bases outside the gene matches.

V is TRBV27 and J is TRBJ2-7, with 7 bases matching TRBD2. CDR1 is MNHEY, CDR2 SMNVEV, per germline (reference sequence). V lost 6 bases to trimming and J lost 4 bases; unmatched junction nucleotides: 9. The CDR3 sequence is 14 residues long. Here the CDR3 DNA reads TGTGCCAGCAGGATGCGGGAGAATGGGTACGAGCAGTACTTC. This translates into CASRMRENGYEQYF.

This clone was counted between two and nine times. The V call is TRBV19, the J call TRBJ1-5; perhaps TRBD1 as D (6 bases). Germline assignment: CDR1 LNHDA and CDR2 SQIVND (reference sequence). This CDR3 has 13 amino acids. Trimming took 7 bases from V and 5 from J, leaving 12 bases between them. CDR3 DNA: TGTGCCAGTACCATAAACAGGGATCAGCCCCAGCATTTT. Its protein product is CASTINRDQPQHF.

This clone has a handful of counts. This sequence joins TRBV7-9 and TRBJ2-2, with D perhaps TRBD2 (6 bases). CDR3 length: 14 amino acids. V lost 1 base, J lost 7 bases, and 10 bases lay in between. Germline CDR1 and CDR2: SEHNR and FQNEAQ (reference sequence). This CDR3 reads CASSLGREGGELFF. The CDR3 DNA sequence: TGTGCCAGCAGCTTAGGGAGGGAAGGCGGGGAGCTGTTTTTT.

This chain joins TRBV7-2 and TRBJ2-7; 11 nucleotides align to TRBD2. J gave up 3 bases and V 4 bases, and 5 bases lay outside the gene matches. This CDR3 is 15 amino acids long. Germline CDR1 is SGHTA and CDR2 is FQGNSA. The CDR3 DNA is TGTGCCAGCAGCTCAACTAGCGGGAGTCTCTACGAGCAGTACTTC. It is translated as CASSSTSGSLYEQYF.

This clone showed up just a few times. The chain uses TRBV2 and TRBJ1-2; TRBD1 aligns across 9 bases. CDR3 length: 18 residues. After removal of 7 bases from V and 0 bases from J, the junction contained 15 bases not matched to a gene. CDR1 is SNHLY, CDR2 FYNNEI, per germline. This CDR3 is CASTLHRDREGANYGYTF. CDR3 DNA sequence: TGTGCCAGCACCCTCCACCGGGACAGGGAGGGAGCTAACTATGGCTACACCTTC.

The chain combines TRBV3-1 (or the pseudogene TRBV3-2) with TRBJ2-2, with 8 bases identical to TRBD1. The CDR3 has 13 residues. The J segment lost 5 bases and the V segment lost 4 bases, leaving 0 bases of the junction unmatched. Germline V lookup: CDR1 LGHDT, CDR2 YNNKEL (reference sequence). The CDR3 here is CASSRTGTGELFF. The CDR3 DNA reads as TGTGCCAGCAGCCGGACAGGGACCGGGGAGCTGTTTTTT.

The chain is built from TRBV18 and TRBJ1-2, with TRBD1 identical over 7 bases. The germline V gene has CDR1 KGHSH and CDR2 LQKENI. The CDR3 has 15 residues. J lost 1 base, V lost 3 bases, and 5 bases had no gene match. The DNA for the CDR3 is TGTGCCAGCTCACCCGGGACAGCGAGTAACTATGGCTACACCTTC. As protein: CASSPGTASNYGYTF.

A single count supports this clone. The chain recombines TRBV7-9 with TRBJ2-1; D possibly corresponds to TRBD1 (5 bases). V lost 1 base and J lost 7, with 17 bases in between. The CDR3 contains 16 residues. Germline lookup yields CDR1 SEHNR and CDR2 FQNEAQ (reference sequence). The CDR3 nucleotides are TGTGCCAGCAGCTTAGGAGGCAGGGTCCCCGTTAATGAGCAGTTCTTC. It codes for CASSLGGRVPVNEQFF.

Only one count was recorded for this clone. This chain uses TRBV7-2 with TRBJ1-3; D call uncertain. This CDR3 has 15 residues. Trimming took 4 bases from V and 4 from J, leaving 14 bases between them. From germline, CDR1 is SGHTA and CDR2 FQGNSA. This CDR3 reads CASSSSPLAGNTIYF. Written as DNA, the CDR3 is TGTGCCAGCAGCTCATCCCCTCTCGCGGGAAACACCATATATTTT.

The gene calls are TRBV30 and TRBJ2-2; the match to TRBD2 covers 12 bases. This CDR3 has 16 amino acids. Trimming cost V 6 bases and J 2 bases; bases outside gene matches: 7. Looked up from germline, CDR1 is GTSNPN and CDR2 is SVGIG (reference sequence). The CDR3 sequence: CACKTSGSGNTGELFF. For the CDR3, the DNA is TGTGCCTGCAAGACTAGCGGGAGTGGAAACACCGGGGAGCTGTTTTTT.